These T cell receptor beta chains were read from a single sample in a study of T-cell memory formation after mild COVID-19. TCRdb reanalysed the 5' RACE reads using MiXCR and keeps one entry per CDR3 protein. The repertoire holds 90,000 to 120,000 distinct CDR3 sequences, under 15% seen once, with less than 45% in the top ten. The material sequenced was PBMCs or a T cell subset sorted from them (not recorded which). The source of these receptors is a man aged 18-30 years who had mild COVID-19 (a few samples of this study predate the infection). Cell type and time point are not known. CDR3s include the opening cysteine and the closing phenylalanine or tryptophan. The D gene is left open where the match is weak. The size field is filled for only some rows; it gives once, few, many or a size class.

d_call	j_call	clone_size	v_call	cdr3_nt	cdr3_aa
TRBD1	TRBJ1-1	-	TRBV20-1	TGCAGGGTGACAGGGGGCACTGAAGCTTTCTTT	CRVTGGTEAFF
-	TRBJ2-3	-	TRBV30	TGTGCCTGGAGTTCACGACGCGCAGATACGCAGTATTTT	CAWSSRRADTQYF
-	TRBJ2-2	-	TRBV27	TGTGCCAGCTACCGTGGCACCGGGGAGCTGTTTTTT	CASYRGTGELFF
-	TRBJ2-1	many	TRBV29-1	TGCAGCGTGAAGGCGGGGCCGTACAATGAGCAGTTCTTC	CSVKAGPYNEQFF
TRBD2	TRBJ2-3	few	TRBV9	TGTGCCAGCAGCGACAGCGGGGGGGTGACCGATACGCAGTATTTT	CASSDSGGVTDTQYF
-	TRBJ2-7	-	TRBV13	TGTGCCAGCAGCTCGAGCGGAACCTACGAGCAGTACTTC	CASSSSGTYEQYF
-	TRBJ1-1	-	TRBV30	TGTGCCTGGAGTTCCATGGCTGAAGCTTTCTTT	CAWSSMAEAFF
TRBD2	TRBJ2-7	few	TRBV7-9	TGTGCCAGCAGCTTAGCGGGAGGGGTCGGCTACGAGCAGTACTTC	CASSLAGGVGYEQYF
-	TRBJ1-1	few	TRBV6-5	TGTGCCAGCAGTTACTCGCTGACACCCGGTTCTGGTGGCGCTTTCTTT	CASSYSLTPGSGGAFF
TRBD1	TRBJ2-5	-	TRBV7-9	TGTGCCAGCAGCTTTGAGGGGAGACAGGGGATGGAGACCCAGTACTTC	CASSFEGRQGMETQYF
TRBD1	TRBJ1-1	-	TRBV19	TGTGCCAGTAAGTGGGACAGGGGTTTGACTGAAGCTTTCTTT	CASKWDRGLTEAFF
-	TRBJ2-3	-	TRBV9	TGTGCCAGCAGCGCGGCTAGGGGGGCCTACACAGATACGCAGTATTTT	CASSAARGAYTDTQYF
-	TRBJ1-1	-	TRBV4-2	TGTGCCAGCAGCCAAGGAATAGCAGGTTATGTCACTGAAGCTTTCTTT	CASSQGIAGYVTEAFF
-	TRBJ2-7	-	TRBV4-1	TGCGCCAGCAGCCAAGCCCCGATACAGGGGGGGGCCTACGAGCAGTACTTC	CASSQAPIQGGAYEQYF
TRBD1	TRBJ2-7	few	TRBV7-2	TGTGCCAGCAGCACGGGACAGGGTTTTGACTACGAGCAGTACTTC	CASSTGQGFDYEQYF
-	TRBJ1-4	-	TRBV7-9	TGTGCCAGCAGCTTAACCCCCTTCTTTGCGGCTAATGAAAAACTGTTTTTT	CASSLTPFFAANEKLFF
-	TRBJ1-5	few	TRBV2	TGTGCCAGCAGTGCCCAGGGAAATCAGCCCCAGCATTTT	CASSAQGNQPQHF
TRBD1	TRBJ2-6	few	TRBV20-1	TGCAGTGCTCTCGAGACAGGGCTTGGGGCCAACGTCCTGACTTTC	CSALETGLGANVLTF
TRBD1	TRBJ1-3	few	TRBV7-9	TGTGCCAGCAGCCGGACAGGGTTCGGAAACACCATATATTTT	CASSRTGFGNTIYF
TRBD2	TRBJ2-2	few	TRBV6-5	TGTGCCAGCAGTTACTCCCTAGCTAGCGGTCCATCAGGGGAGCTGTTTTTT	CASSYSLASGPSGELFF
-	TRBJ2-3	many	TRBV3-1	TGTGCCAGCAGCCAAGAGTCGGCTAGCACAGATACGCAGTATTTT	CASSQESASTDTQYF
-	TRBJ1-5	-	TRBV19	TGTGCCAGTAGGAGTAGGGGCGCGGTTCAGCCCCAGCATTTT	CASRSRGAVQPQHF
-	TRBJ2-7	-	TRBV28	TGTGCCACCTCCAGGATGGCGCCCGAGCAGTACTTC	CATSRMAPEQYF
TRBD1	TRBJ1-5	-	TRBV18	TGTGCCAGCTCACCAGACAGGGATAAGGGCAATCAGCCCCAGCATTTT	CASSPDRDKGNQPQHF
TRBD2	TRBJ2-3	-	TRBV7-9	TGTGCCAGCAGCTTGGTCGGGGGGTCCCTGGATACGCAGTATTTT	CASSLVGGSLDTQYF
-	TRBJ1-6	-	TRBV4-3	TGCGCCAGCAGCCAACGGGACACGGGGTCACCCCTCCACTTT	CASSQRDTGSPLHF
TRBD1	TRBJ2-3	few	TRBV7-9	TGTGCCAGCAGCTTACCCCGCCGAGACAGGGCAGAACCGGGGGATACGCAGTATTTT	CASSLPRRDRAEPGDTQYF
-	TRBJ2-1	-	TRBV4-1	TGCGCCAGCAGCCACCGACTTATAGCGGATTCCTACAATGAGCAGTTCTTC	CASSHRLIADSYNEQFF
TRBD1	TRBJ2-2	-	TRBV6-2/TRBV6-3	TGTGCCAGCAACGAGGGGGCGACCACCGGGGAGCTGTTTTTT	CASNEGATTGELFF
-	TRBJ2-5	few	TRBV6-2/TRBV6-3	TGTGCCAGCAGTTACCTAGATCGGACGGAAGAGACCCAGTACTTC	CASSYLDRTEETQYF
TRBD1	TRBJ2-2	-	TRBV7-6	TGTGCCAGCAGCTTAGCGCGGGGGACAGGGGCGCTCGGGGAGCTGTTTTTT	CASSLARGTGALGELFF
TRBD2	TRBJ2-4	few	TRBV6-6	TGTGCCAGCAACCCGTCTAGCGGCTTAGCCAAAAACATTCAGTACTTC	CASNPSSGLAKNIQYF
-	TRBJ2-1	-	TRBV9	TGTGCCAGCAGCGTAGTAGCTGGTGAGCAGTTCTTC	CASSVVAGEQFF
TRBD2	TRBJ2-3	many	TRBV7-9	TGTGCCAGCAGCCTCGGACTAGCGGGGGGCAAGGCCCATACGCAGTATTTT	CASSLGLAGGKAHTQYF
-	TRBJ1-1	few	TRBV5-1	TGCGCCAGCAGCTCTCCCAGGGGAGGCTCTGAAGCTTTCTTT	CASSSPRGGSEAFF
-	TRBJ2-1	-	TRBV5-1	TGCGCCAGCAGCTTGTCCAGGGAACAGTCCCTCTACAATGAGCAGTTCTTC	CASSLSREQSLYNEQFF
-	TRBJ2-7	few	TRBV7-2	TGTGCCAGCAGCTGGGACAACTCCTACGAGCAGTACTTC	CASSWDNSYEQYF
-	TRBJ1-1	few	TRBV19	TGTGCCAGTAGTATCTCGGACACTGAAGCTTTCTTT	CASSISDTEAFF
-	TRBJ2-3	few	TRBV27	TGTGCCACCGGACGGGCGGATACGCAGTATTTT	CATGRADTQYF
-	TRBJ2-7	-	TRBV7-8	TGTGCCAGCAGCTCCCGGGACGGTGGATCCTACGAGCAGTACTTC	CASSSRDGGSYEQYF